The rows below give T cell receptor beta chains drawn from one sample of a study of T cell repertoires in cytomegalovirus infection. TCRdb redid the calling of the reads with MiXCR, one entry per CDR3 protein. The sample includes some 320,000 distinct CDR3 sequences, more than 8% seen only once; the top ten take about 4.5%. Sequencing was performed on PBMCs. These receptor sequences come from a human donor in good health (CMV status not recorded). Some clones in this sample may be carry-over from other donors' samples. The CDR3 runs from the conserved cysteine through the conserved F or W. The order of the fields is V gene, clone size, J gene, CDR3 length, D gene, CDR3 protein, CDR3 DNA. D genes are given only for firm matches. Some rows have no size entry. The others give once, few or many, or a class for an expanded clone.

V gene: TRBV4-3
clone size: few
J gene: TRBJ2-2
CDR3 length: 17
D gene: TRBD2
CDR3 protein: CASSQLGTSGLPGELFF
CDR3 DNA: TGCGCCAGCAGCCAATTAGGGACTAGCGGCCTTCCCGGGGAGCTGTTTTTT

V gene: TRBV7-6
clone size: many
J gene: TRBJ2-3
CDR3 length: 17
D gene: NA
CDR3 protein: CASSLAGWADGTDTQYF
CDR3 DNA: TGTGCCAGCAGCTTAGCTGGATGGGCGGACGGGACAGATACGCAGTATTTT

V gene: TRBV14
clone size: few
J gene: TRBJ1-1
CDR3 length: 15
D gene: NA
CDR3 protein: CASSQDLRKNTEAFF
CDR3 DNA: TGTGCCAGCAGCCAAGATCTCCGCAAGAACACTGAAGCTTTCTTT

V gene: TRBV6-1
clone size: many
J gene: TRBJ2-5
CDR3 length: 16
D gene: NA
CDR3 protein: CASSERQGPKRETQYF
CDR3 DNA: TGTGCCAGCAGTGAACGGCAGGGTCCTAAAAGGGAGACCCAGTACTTC

V gene: TRBV25-1
clone size: many
J gene: TRBJ2-1
CDR3 length: 16
D gene: TRBD2
CDR3 protein: CASSDRFAGGRNEQFF
CDR3 DNA: TGTGCCAGCAGCGACCGCTTTGCGGGAGGCCGTAATGAGCAGTTCTTC

V gene: TRBV7-8
clone size: many
J gene: TRBJ2-7
CDR3 length: 14
D gene: NA
CDR3 protein: CASSILSYLNGQYF
CDR3 DNA: TGTGCCAGCAGCATACTAAGCTACCTTAACGGGCAGTACTTC

V gene: TRBV7-9
clone size: NA
J gene: TRBJ2-5
CDR3 length: 16
D gene: NA
CDR3 protein: CASSFSRNRGRETQYF
CDR3 DNA: TGTGCCAGCAGCTTTTCGCGCAACCGAGGCCGAGAGACCCAGTACTTC

V gene: TRBV5-6
clone size: many
J gene: TRBJ1-3
CDR3 length: 16
D gene: NA
CDR3 protein: CASSFGLYSSGNTIYF
CDR3 DNA: TGTGCCAGCAGCTTCGGACTTTATTCATCTGGAAACACCATATATTTT

V gene: TRBV7-2
clone size: many
J gene: TRBJ1-5
CDR3 length: 12
D gene: NA
CDR3 protein: CASSTLGQPQHF
CDR3 DNA: TGTGCCAGCTCTACGCTCGGGCAGCCCCAGCATTTT

V gene: TRBV5-1
clone size: NA
J gene: TRBJ1-2
CDR3 length: 13
D gene: TRBD1
CDR3 protein: CASSQGTGYGYTF
CDR3 DNA: TGCGCCAGCAGCCAAGGGACAGGGTATGGCTACACCTTC

V gene: TRBV6-2/TRBV6-3
clone size: NA
J gene: TRBJ1-5
CDR3 length: 15
D gene: NA
CDR3 protein: CASREQIWGNQPQHF
CDR3 DNA: TGTGCCAGCAGGGAACAGATCTGGGGCAATCAGCCCCAGCATTTT

V gene: TRBV6-6
clone size: NA
J gene: TRBJ2-2
CDR3 length: 15
D gene: TRBD1
CDR3 protein: CASISTGAGTGELFF
CDR3 DNA: TGTGCCAGCATCAGTACAGGGGCGGGCACCGGGGAGCTGTTTTTT

V gene: TRBV7-6
clone size: many
J gene: TRBJ2-3
CDR3 length: 15
D gene: NA
CDR3 protein: CASSLGLQGTDTQYF
CDR3 DNA: TGTGCCAGCAGCTTAGGTTTACAGGGCACGGATACGCAGTATTTT

V gene: TRBV7-3
clone size: few
J gene: TRBJ2-1
CDR3 length: 14
D gene: TRBD2
CDR3 protein: CASSARLAGSEQFF
CDR3 DNA: TGTGCCAGCAGCGCCCGACTAGCGGGAAGTGAGCAGTTCTTC

V gene: TRBV5-6
clone size: many
J gene: TRBJ2-7
CDR3 length: 17
D gene: TRBD2
CDR3 protein: CASSVIGLAGGRGEQYF
CDR3 DNA: TGTGCCAGCAGCGTGATCGGACTAGCGGGGGGAAGGGGCGAGCAGTACTTC

V gene: TRBV28
clone size: many
J gene: TRBJ1-2
CDR3 length: 14
D gene: NA
CDR3 protein: CASSLGADRHGYTF
CDR3 DNA: TGTGCCAGCAGTTTGGGAGCAGATCGGCATGGCTACACCTTC

V gene: TRBV14
clone size: few
J gene: TRBJ1-1
CDR3 length: 15
D gene: TRBD1
CDR3 protein: CASSQVTGGGTEAFF
CDR3 DNA: TGTGCCAGCAGCCAAGTGACAGGGGGAGGCACTGAAGCTTTCTTT

V gene: TRBV11-1
clone size: few
J gene: TRBJ2-1
CDR3 length: 17
D gene: TRBD1
CDR3 protein: CASSLRLGQGAYNEQFF
CDR3 DNA: TGTGCCAGCAGCTTACGTCTGGGACAGGGGGCCTACAATGAGCAGTTCTTC

V gene: TRBV19
clone size: many
J gene: TRBJ1-5
CDR3 length: 16
D gene: TRBD1
CDR3 protein: CASRTGHGDSNQPQHF
CDR3 DNA: TGTGCCTCGAGGACAGGGCACGGGGATAGCAATCAGCCCCAGCATTTT

V gene: TRBV6-2/TRBV6-3
clone size: many
J gene: TRBJ2-5
CDR3 length: 15
D gene: NA
CDR3 protein: CASRNPGLPEETQYF
CDR3 DNA: TGTGCCAGCCGAAACCCCGGACTCCCGGAAGAGACCCAGTACTTC

V gene: TRBV7-2
clone size: few
J gene: TRBJ2-3
CDR3 length: 18
D gene: NA
CDR3 protein: CASSRQGGYSGGDHTQYF
CDR3 DNA: TGTGCCAGCAGCCGACAGGGGGGATATAGCGGGGGAGACCATACGCAGTATTTT

V gene: TRBV6-1
clone size: NA
J gene: TRBJ1-1
CDR3 length: 14
D gene: NA
CDR3 protein: CASSSRALNTEAFF
CDR3 DNA: TGTGCCAGCAGTAGCCGGGCATTGAACACTGAAGCTTTCTTT

V gene: TRBV12-3/TRBV12-4
clone size: many
J gene: TRBJ2-5
CDR3 length: 18
D gene: TRBD2
CDR3 protein: CASSPRTSGRPSQETQYF
CDR3 DNA: TGTGCCAGCAGTCCCCGGACTAGCGGGAGGCCCTCCCAAGAGACCCAGTACTTC

V gene: TRBV7-6
clone size: many
J gene: TRBJ2-7
CDR3 length: 15
D gene: NA
CDR3 protein: CASSLAGSGAYEQYF
CDR3 DNA: TGTGCCAGCAGCTTGGCCGGATCTGGGGCGTACGAGCAGTACTTC

V gene: TRBV7-2
clone size: many
J gene: TRBJ1-1
CDR3 length: 15
D gene: NA
CDR3 protein: CASSSDSNMNTEAFF
CDR3 DNA: TGTGCCAGCAGCTCGGACAGCAACATGAACACTGAAGCTTTCTTT

V gene: TRBV7-3
clone size: many
J gene: TRBJ1-2
CDR3 length: 17
D gene: TRBD1
CDR3 protein: CASSLTPTGKGSNGYTF
CDR3 DNA: TGTGCCAGCAGCTTAACGCCGACAGGGAAGGGTTCGAATGGCTACACCTTC

V gene: TRBV7-2
clone size: few
J gene: TRBJ2-7
CDR3 length: 16
D gene: TRBD1
CDR3 protein: CASTHRDREFSYEQYF
CDR3 DNA: TGTGCCAGCACCCACCGGGACAGGGAATTTTCCTACGAGCAGTACTTC

V gene: TRBV19
clone size: few
J gene: TRBJ2-2
CDR3 length: 13
D gene: NA
CDR3 protein: CASQRLNTGELFF
CDR3 DNA: TGTGCCAGTCAGCGATTAAACACCGGGGAGCTGTTTTTT

V gene: TRBV20-1
clone size: NA
J gene: TRBJ2-7
CDR3 length: 16
D gene: TRBD2
CDR3 protein: CSARDPASGSPFEQYF
CDR3 DNA: TGCAGTGCTAGAGATCCTGCTAGCGGGAGTCCGTTCGAGCAGTACTTC

V gene: TRBV19
clone size: few
J gene: TRBJ1-4
CDR3 length: 16
D gene: NA
CDR3 protein: CASRPGAALGGEKLFF
CDR3 DNA: TGTGCCAGCCGACCCGGGGCGGCGCTCGGGGGTGAAAAACTGTTTTTT

V gene: TRBV11-2
clone size: many
J gene: TRBJ2-1
CDR3 length: 14
D gene: NA
CDR3 protein: CASSTPLGFSEQFF
CDR3 DNA: TGTGCCAGCAGCACTCCACTCGGCTTCAGTGAGCAGTTCTTC

V gene: TRBV6-2/TRBV6-3
clone size: many
J gene: TRBJ1-1
CDR3 length: 15
D gene: NA
CDR3 protein: CASSSTGSRNTEAFF
CDR3 DNA: TGTGCCAGCAGTTCGACAGGATCAAGAAACACTGAAGCTTTCTTT

V gene: TRBV6-4
clone size: many
J gene: TRBJ2-1
CDR3 length: 14
D gene: TRBD1
CDR3 protein: CASSVDRGGNEQFF
CDR3 DNA: TGTGCCAGCAGCGTCGACAGGGGCGGGAATGAGCAGTTCTTC

V gene: TRBV10-3
clone size: many
J gene: TRBJ1-4
CDR3 length: 13
D gene: TRBD1
CDR3 protein: CAVGTGKGEKLFF
CDR3 DNA: TGTGCCGTTGGGACAGGGAAGGGTGAAAAACTGTTTTTT

V gene: TRBV7-9
clone size: many
J gene: TRBJ2-1
CDR3 length: 15
D gene: TRBD2
CDR3 protein: CASSSSGRGYNEQFF
CDR3 DNA: TGTGCCAGCAGCTCGAGCGGGAGGGGATACAATGAGCAGTTCTTC

V gene: TRBV7-6
clone size: NA
J gene: TRBJ1-1
CDR3 length: 16
D gene: NA
CDR3 protein: CASSRSAIRGGTEAFF
CDR3 DNA: TGTGCCAGCAGCCGATCTGCTATCAGGGGAGGCACTGAAGCTTTCTTT

V gene: TRBV28
clone size: few
J gene: TRBJ1-1
CDR3 length: 15
D gene: TRBD1
CDR3 protein: CASSLLGQGNRAAFF
CDR3 DNA: TGTGCCAGCAGTTTATTGGGACAGGGAAATAGGGCAGCTTTCTTT

V gene: TRBV28
clone size: few
J gene: TRBJ2-5
CDR3 length: 16
D gene: TRBD1
CDR3 protein: CASSPTTGGWQETQYF
CDR3 DNA: TGTGCCAGCAGTCCTACGACAGGGGGATGGCAAGAGACCCAGTACTTC

V gene: TRBV24-1
clone size: NA
J gene: TRBJ2-1
CDR3 length: 15
D gene: TRBD1
CDR3 protein: CATSEDGTVYNEQFF
CDR3 DNA: TGTGCCACCAGTGAGGACGGGACAGTCTACAATGAGCAGTTCTTC

V gene: TRBV12-5
clone size: many
J gene: TRBJ2-2
CDR3 length: 18
D gene: NA
CDR3 protein: CASGILSPSVRHSGELFF
CDR3 DNA: TGTGCTAGTGGTATCTTAAGTCCCTCGGTCCGACACAGCGGGGAGCTGTTTTTT

V gene: TRBV2
clone size: many
J gene: TRBJ2-3
CDR3 length: 13
D gene: NA
CDR3 protein: CASRTSGTDTQYF
CDR3 DNA: TGTGCCAGCCGCACGTCCGGTACAGATACGCAGTATTTT

V gene: TRBV7-8
clone size: many
J gene: TRBJ2-7
CDR3 length: 16
D gene: NA
CDR3 protein: CASSLGKDIQFHEQYF
CDR3 DNA: TGTGCCAGCAGCCTAGGGAAGGACATCCAGTTCCACGAGCAGTACTTC

V gene: TRBV23-1
clone size: NA
J gene: TRBJ2-4
CDR3 length: 11
D gene: NA
CDR3 protein: CASSQSGTPYF
CDR3 DNA: TGCGCCAGCAGTCAATCAGGGACTCCCTACTTC

V gene: TRBV7-3
clone size: many
J gene: TRBJ2-6
CDR3 length: 17
D gene: TRBD1
CDR3 protein: CASSFGAGGAGANVLTF
CDR3 DNA: TGTGCCAGCAGCTTTGGGGCAGGGGGCGCTGGGGCCAACGTCCTGACTTTC

V gene: TRBV20-1
clone size: few
J gene: TRBJ1-5
CDR3 length: 12
D gene: TRBD1
CDR3 protein: CSAGTGREPQHF
CDR3 DNA: TGCAGTGCTGGGACAGGTAGGGAGCCCCAGCATTTT

V gene: TRBV4-3
clone size: few
J gene: TRBJ1-6
CDR3 length: 13
D gene: NA
CDR3 protein: CASSREPNSPLHF
CDR3 DNA: TGCGCCAGCAGTCGGGAACCCAATTCACCCCTCCACTTT

V gene: TRBV7-6
clone size: NA
J gene: TRBJ2-1
CDR3 length: 12
D gene: NA
CDR3 protein: CASSPRRDEQFF
CDR3 DNA: TGTGCCAGCAGCCCGAGGCGCGATGAGCAGTTCTTC

V gene: TRBV11-2
clone size: few
J gene: TRBJ2-7
CDR3 length: 15
D gene: NA
CDR3 protein: CASSSSGTLLGEQYF
CDR3 DNA: TGTGCCAGCAGCTCCAGCGGGACACTGCTAGGCGAGCAGTACTTC

V gene: TRBV29-1
clone size: NA
J gene: TRBJ1-2
CDR3 length: 11
D gene: NA
CDR3 protein: CSVWGNYGYTF
CDR3 DNA: TGCAGCGTTTGGGGCAACTATGGCTACACCTTC

V gene: TRBV12-3/TRBV12-4
clone size: NA
J gene: TRBJ2-6
CDR3 length: 15
D gene: NA
CDR3 protein: CASGKQGSVANVLTF
CDR3 DNA: TGTGCCAGCGGCAAACAAGGCTCTGTGGCCAACGTCCTGACTTTC